This is a list of T cell receptor beta chains from one sample in a study of blood T cells in healthy people across ages. TCRdb analysed the 5' RACE reads with MiXCR anew, one entry per CDR3 protein. The sample has under 2,000,000 distinct CDR3 sequences; around half are singletons. The sample comprised blood. Receptors originate from a woman aged 40 to 49 in good health. CDR3s leave out the opening cysteine and the closing phenylalanine or tryptophan. The size field is filled for only some rows; it gives once, few, many or a size class.

v_gene	j_gene	abundance	CDR3aa
TRBV20-1	TRBJ1-1	.	SAREGGGGKDTEAF
TRBV10-3	TRBJ1-2	.	AIRLPGLSEGYT
TRBV2	TRBJ1-1	.	ASSEDRVGATEAF
TRBV10-3	TRBJ2-7	.	AISEYGESYEQY
TRBV6-4	TRBJ1-2	.	ASSDTPGLYT
TRBV10-3	TRBJ2-6	.	AISAGTGGANVLT
TRBV6-2/TRBV6-3	TRBJ2-5	.	ASRRTGGAGTQY
TRBV12-3/TRBV12-4	TRBJ2-1	.	ASSKVSYNEQF
TRBV18	TRBJ1-2	.	ASSPPVSRQIPNYGYT
TRBV9	TRBJ1-4	.	ASSVDGQWSEKLF
TRBV11-2	TRBJ2-7	.	ASSKGTEGYSSYEQY
TRBV20-1	TRBJ2-4	.	SSETRAPGNIQY
TRBV5-1	TRBJ2-1	.	ASSLAASWDEQF
TRBV29-1	TRBJ2-1	.	SASSGTGEINEQF
TRBV21-1	TRBJ1-2	.	ASSKRQQGFDGYT
TRBV6-5	TRBJ1-2	.	ASSYPGRFGYT
TRBV7-2	TRBJ1-4	.	ASSQSPNEKLF
TRBV12-3/TRBV12-4	TRBJ1-2	few	ATPKQGPTSGYT
TRBV6-5	TRBJ2-5	few	ASSYRGQGQTQY
TRBV3-1	TRBJ1-5	once	ASSQFPPRTVSQPQH
TRBV20-1	TRBJ2-1	few	SATLPENYNEQF
TRBV20-1	TRBJ2-1	few	SAPRQGLENEQF
TRBV9	TRBJ2-6	.	ASSVGIGGGSSGANVLT
TRBV11-2	TRBJ2-5	.	ASSDMGQGGRETQY
TRBV28	TRBJ1-6	.	ASGDRGMNSPLH
TRBV4-3	TRBJ1-6	.	ASSQDVGPDYNSPLH
TRBV5-5	TRBJ2-1	.	ASSLGSNYYNEQF
TRBV7-9	TRBJ1-2	.	ASSKDLVGYGYT
TRBV15	TRBJ2-3	.	ATSRRVDTQY
TRBV7-6	TRBJ2-7	.	ASSLAGSTVSYEQY
TRBV7-2	TRBJ2-5	.	ASSLAGRGLAGGRAGETQY